This T cell receptor (beta chain) was recovered during a study of Graves' ophthalmopathy and Graves' hyperthyroidism. On the study more broadly: Stable hyperthyroidism meant no ophthalmopathy within 18 months of follow-up.

RNA transcripts yielded amplified TCR beta CDR3 regions. HTBI primers were employed in first-round RT-PCR, then a second-round multiplex PCR followed. TCRdb re-analysed the multiplex PCR reads in MiXCR, keeping a single row per CDR3 protein. The repertoire includes around 1,200,000 distinct CDR3 sequences, about two fifths of them detected once, and approximately 10% sits in the top ten. This clonotype was recorded many times. What it binds is unknown. Overall study results and limits: An 81.08% specificity and 85% to 90% sensitivity were achieved by a 13-signature model that separated ophthalmopathy from stable hyperthyroidism. Blood shared most expanded thyroid clonotypes above 0.001 frequency. The model predicted progression of ophthalmopathy with a sensitivity of about 70%, and its specificity was less than 85%.

J lost 10 bases, V lost 3 bases, and 11 bases had no gene match. CDR1 is LGHNA and CDR2 is YNFKEQ in the germline V gene. The CDR3 extends over 15 amino acids. The sequencing input was peripheral blood or thyroid tissue (not recorded which). The receptor's source is an adult man with Graves' hyperthyroidism. The genes are TRBV4-2 and TRBJ1-2; 10 bases are a match to TRBD1. In DNA, the CDR3 is TGTGCCAGCAGCCACCTTTCCGGGACAGGGGAGGACTACACCTTC. Its translation: CASSHLSGTGEDYTF.